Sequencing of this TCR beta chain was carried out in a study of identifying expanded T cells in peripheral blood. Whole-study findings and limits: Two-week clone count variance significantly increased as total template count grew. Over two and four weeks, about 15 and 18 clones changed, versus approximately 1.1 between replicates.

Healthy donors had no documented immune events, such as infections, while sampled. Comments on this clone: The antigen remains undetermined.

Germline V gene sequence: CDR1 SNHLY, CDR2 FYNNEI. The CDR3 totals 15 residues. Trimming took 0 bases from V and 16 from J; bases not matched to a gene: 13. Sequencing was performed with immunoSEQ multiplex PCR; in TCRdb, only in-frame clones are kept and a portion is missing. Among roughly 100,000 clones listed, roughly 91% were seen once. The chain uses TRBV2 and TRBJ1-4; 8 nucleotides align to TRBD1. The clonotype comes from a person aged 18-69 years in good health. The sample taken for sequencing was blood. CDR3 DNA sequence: TGTGCCAGCAGTGAAGCTCGTCAAGACCATGGACAGGGGTTTTTT. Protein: CASSEARQDHGQGFF.